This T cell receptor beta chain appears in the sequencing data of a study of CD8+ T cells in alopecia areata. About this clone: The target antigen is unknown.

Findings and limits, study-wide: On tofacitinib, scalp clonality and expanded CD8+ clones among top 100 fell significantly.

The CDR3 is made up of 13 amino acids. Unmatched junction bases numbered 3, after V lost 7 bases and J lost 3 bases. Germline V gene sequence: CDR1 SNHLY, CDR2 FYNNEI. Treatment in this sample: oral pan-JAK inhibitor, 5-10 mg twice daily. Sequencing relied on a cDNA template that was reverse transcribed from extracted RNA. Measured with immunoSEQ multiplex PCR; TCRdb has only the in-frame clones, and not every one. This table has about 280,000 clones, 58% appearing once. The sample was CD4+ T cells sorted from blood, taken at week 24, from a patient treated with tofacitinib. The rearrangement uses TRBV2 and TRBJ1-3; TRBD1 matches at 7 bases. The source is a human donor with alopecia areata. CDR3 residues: CASTRGDGNTIYF. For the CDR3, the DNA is TGTGCCAGCACCAGGGGGGATGGAAACACCATATATTTT.